A selection of T cell receptor beta chains follows, all from one sample in a study of immune evolution from preneoplasia to lung adenocarcinoma. Repertoires were generated with immunoSEQ multiplex PCR, while TCRdb's copy carries only in-frame clones and drops some. In the table there are some 9,200 clones, 75% to 90% of which are singletons. Sequenced sample: FFPE minimally invasive lung adenocarcinoma tissue. The receptors were sampled from a person aged 65-85 years with lung adenocarcinoma. Each CDR3 is given with its conserved first and last residue. D genes are given only for firm matches. The size of a clone is reported for some rows only, either as once, few or many, or as a class for expanded clones.

CDR3nt	CDR3aa	v_gene	d_gene	abundance	j_gene
TGCGCCAGCAGCCGGGGACCCCTATCCAGCACAGATACGCAGTATTTT	CASSRGPLSSTDTQYF	TRBV4-1	-	-	TRBJ2-3
TGTGCCAGCAGCGCCTCATCGGGCCGAACTACGCAGTATTTT	CASSASSGRTTQYF	TRBV7-8	-	-	TRBJ2-3
TGTGCCAGCGGATCAATAGGGGGGTATGAGCAGTTCTTC	CASGSIGGYEQFF	TRBV5-6	-	few	TRBJ2-1
TGTGCCACCAGCAGAGGGACAGAGTATAACACTGAAGCTTTCTTT	CATSRGTEYNTEAFF	TRBV15	-	-	TRBJ1-1
TGTGCCAGCAGTCCCCGGGACAGCATGATAGCTAACTATGGCTACACCTTC	CASSPRDSMIANYGYTF	TRBV27	TRBD1	-	TRBJ1-2
TGCGCCAGCAGCTTGGCGGCGGTTAGCTCCTATAATTCACCCCTCCACTTT	CASSLAAVSSYNSPLHF	TRBV5-1	-	-	TRBJ1-6
TGTGCCAGCAGAACCGGGACACTGGGCACTGAAGCTTTCTTT	CASRTGTLGTEAFF	TRBV28	-	-	TRBJ1-1
TGTGCCAGCAGCTTAACCAGGAGCTCCTATAATTCACCCCTCCACTTT	CASSLTRSSYNSPLHF	TRBV5-4	-	-	TRBJ1-6
TGTGCCAGCAGTGACTCTAGCGGGGGGGCCACAGATACGCAGTATTTT	CASSDSSGGATDTQYF	TRBV6-4	TRBD2	-	TRBJ2-3
TGTGCCAGCTCACCAACAGGGGGAGGCCTCAATGAGCAGTTCTTC	CASSPTGGGLNEQFF	TRBV18	TRBD1	-	TRBJ2-1
TGTGCCAGCAGCTTAAGGGCGGGGCCGGGAGGCTACACCTTC	CASSLRAGPGGYTF	TRBV7-2	-	-	TRBJ1-2
TGTGCCAGCAGTGACCGGGACGGATACTATGGCTACACCTTC	CASSDRDGYYGYTF	TRBV25-1	-	-	TRBJ1-2
TGTGCCAGCAGCCTGGGACAGGGCGGCGATCAGCCCCAGCATTTT	CASSLGQGGDQPQHF	TRBV7-9	TRBD1	-	TRBJ1-5
TGTGCCAGCAGCTTTTTTGTCGGACAGTCCCGCAATGAGCAGTTCTTC	CASSFFVGQSRNEQFF	TRBV7-9	-	-	TRBJ2-1
TGCGCCAGCAGCCAACTTGGGACAGGGAGCTACGAGCAGTACTTC	CASSQLGTGSYEQYF	TRBV4-1	TRBD1	-	TRBJ2-7
TGCGCCAGCAGCGAGACGGACAGTTTTAACTATGGCTACACCTTC	CASSETDSFNYGYTF	TRBV4-1	-	-	TRBJ1-2
TGCGCCAGCAGCCCGACAGGGACCTACGAGCAGTACTTC	CASSPTGTYEQYF	TRBV4-1	TRBD1	-	TRBJ2-7
TGTGCCAGCTCACCACAGGGGGAGAGGGAGCAGTACTTC	CASSPQGEREQYF	TRBV18	-	-	TRBJ2-7
TGTGCCAGCAGCCCACTACTCGAGACCCAGTACTTC	CASSPLLETQYF	TRBV7-9	-	-	TRBJ2-5
TGCGCCAGCAGCTCCAACAGGGCCGGGGAGCTGTTTTTT	CASSSNRAGELFF	TRBV5-1	-	-	TRBJ2-2
TGTGCCAGCAGGACACAGGGGAATGAAAAACTGTTTTTT	CASRTQGNEKLFF	TRBV28	TRBD1	-	TRBJ1-4
TGTGCCAGCAGCTTGCCTAGCAGCTATGGCTACACCTTC	CASSLPSSYGYTF	TRBV5-6	-	few	TRBJ1-2
TGTGCCAGCAGCCAAGATTGGGCAGGGCCCGGCGAGCAGTACTTC	CASSQDWAGPGEQYF	TRBV4-2	-	-	TRBJ2-7
TGTGCCAGCAGCCATCAGGGGACTAGCACAGATACGCAGTATTTT	CASSHQGTSTDTQYF	TRBV28	-	-	TRBJ2-3
TGTGCCAGCAGTTTAGGGGGACCCTGGGATTCACCCCTCCACTTT	CASSLGGPWDSPLHF	TRBV27	-	-	TRBJ1-6
TGCGCCAGCAGCCAAGGGCACTCCTCAACCACAGATACGCAGTATTTT	CASSQGHSSTTDTQYF	TRBV4-1	-	-	TRBJ2-3
TGTGCCAGCAGCCACCCCCGTTCGGGACAGGGGGCGATAAGAACTGAAAAACTGTTTTTT	CASSHPRSGQGAIRTEKLFF	TRBV4-2	TRBD1	once	TRBJ1-4
TGTGCCAGCAGCCCCCGTGGGCAGGCCAATGAGCAGTTCTTC	CASSPRGQANEQFF	TRBV7-2	-	-	TRBJ2-1
TGTGCCAGCAACTTGGGACGGGCGGGCGACTATGGCTACACCTTC	CASNLGRAGDYGYTF	TRBV7-8	-	-	TRBJ1-2
TGTGCCAGCAGCCCCCTTTTGTTTTCAGAGACCCAGTACTTC	CASSPLLFSETQYF	TRBV11-1	-	-	TRBJ2-5
TGTGCCAGCAGCCCCGGGGAGGTCTATGGCTACACCTTC	CASSPGEVYGYTF	TRBV9	-	-	TRBJ1-2
TGTGCCAGCAGCCAGCGGGGGAGAGATACGCAGTATTTT	CASSQRGRDTQYF	TRBV11-3	TRBD2	-	TRBJ2-3
TGTGCCAGCAGTGATTTAGGGGACGGTCAGCCCCAGCATTTT	CASSDLGDGQPQHF	TRBV6-1	-	few	TRBJ1-5
TGTGCCAGCAGGAAGGCTGCTGAAGCTTTCTTT	CASRKAAEAFF	TRBV11-2	-	-	TRBJ1-1
TGCGCCAGCAGCCAACAGGAGTTATCCTACGAGCAGTACTTC	CASSQQELSYEQYF	TRBV4-1	-	-	TRBJ2-7
TGTGCCAGTAGTATGGGAGCACTCACAGATACGCAGTATTTT	CASSMGALTDTQYF	TRBV19	-	-	TRBJ2-3
TGTGCCAGTAGTATCTCTGCGAACACCGGGGAGCTGTTTTTT	CASSISANTGELFF	TRBV19	-	-	TRBJ2-2
TGCGCCAGCAGCTGGGATGTAGGTCAGCCCCAGCATTTT	CASSWDVGQPQHF	TRBV5-1	-	-	TRBJ1-5
TGTGCCAGCAGGACAGGGGGCGTGGGCACTGAAGCTTTCTTT	CASRTGGVGTEAFF	TRBV28	TRBD1	-	TRBJ1-1
TGTGCCAGCAGTGTCGGGAGACAGGGAGGTGAAAAACTGTTTTTT	CASSVGRQGGEKLFF	TRBV6-1	TRBD1	-	TRBJ1-4
TGTGCCAGTAGTCGAGACAGGGGGGAGACCCAGTACTTC	CASSRDRGETQYF	TRBV19	TRBD1	-	TRBJ2-5
TGTGCCAGCAGTTTAGTAGGGATAGGCACAGATACGCAGTATTTT	CASSLVGIGTDTQYF	TRBV27	-	-	TRBJ2-3
TGTGCTAGCAGCTTAAATAGCGGGGCCAACACCGGGGAGCTGTTTTTT	CASSLNSGANTGELFF	TRBV7-7	TRBD2	-	TRBJ2-2
TGCGCCAGCAGCTTTACCGGGATCACAGATACGCAGTATTTT	CASSFTGITDTQYF	TRBV5-1	-	-	TRBJ2-3
TGTGCCTGGAGTGTGGGGGGGAAGGATCAGCCCCAGCATTTT	CAWSVGGKDQPQHF	TRBV30	-	-	TRBJ1-5
TGTGCCAGCAGTCCGACCGGGACAGACTACGAGCAGTACTTC	CASSPTGTDYEQYF	TRBV9	TRBD1	few	TRBJ2-7
TGTGCCAGCAGCCAAGACGCCTGGGAAGCGAATTCACCCCTCCACTTT	CASSQDAWEANSPLHF	TRBV14	-	-	TRBJ1-6
TGTGCCAGCAGTCCTACATCGAACACTGAAGCTTTCTTT	CASSPTSNTEAFF	TRBV6-6	-	-	TRBJ1-1
TGTGCCAGCAGTTACTCCCAGCTGAGCTCCTACGAGCAGTACTTC	CASSYSQLSSYEQYF	TRBV6-6	-	-	TRBJ2-7
TGCAGCGTTTCGGACAGGGGGCCGGGTCAGCCCCAGCATTTT	CSVSDRGPGQPQHF	TRBV29-1	TRBD1	-	TRBJ1-5